A selection of T cell receptor beta chains follows, all from one sample in a study of CD8+ T cells in alopecia areata. The table came from immunoSEQ multiplex PCR; TCRdb's copy has only in-frame clones and leaves some out. The table lists roughly 200,000 clones, 55% to 70% of them singletons, with 3% to 4% in the top ten. This specimen consisted of CD4+ T cells sorted from blood, obtained at week 4, from a patient treated with tofacitinib. These receptor sequences come from a human donor with alopecia areata. CDR3s include the opening cysteine and the closing phenylalanine or tryptophan. Each record gives: D gene, J gene, V gene, clone size, CDR3 DNA, CDR3 protein. D genes are given only for firm matches. Some rows have no size entry. The others give once, few or many, or a class for an expanded clone.

TRBD1	TRBJ1-1	TRBV2	NA	TGTGCCAGCAGTGAGGGACAGGGTATGACTGAAGCTTTCTTT	CASSEGQGMTEAFF
NA	TRBJ1-3	TRBV27	NA	TGTGCCAGCAGTTTATTAGCTAGCGGAAACACCATATATTTT	CASSLLASGNTIYF
NA	TRBJ1-1	TRBV10-3	once	TGTGCCATCAGTGAGTTAGCACAAAACACTGAAGCTTTCTTT	CAISELAQNTEAFF
NA	TRBJ1-5	TRBV5-1	once	TGCGCCAGCAGCCCGAACCGGGACTGCGACAATCAGCCCCAGCATTTT	CASSPNRDCDNQPQHF
NA	TRBJ1-4	TRBV29-1	NA	TGCAGCGTTGAGGATACAGGGAGGACTAATGAAAAACTGTTTTTT	CSVEDTGRTNEKLFF
NA	TRBJ1-5	TRBV29-1	NA	TGCAGCGTTGCCCAGTTGGATCAGCCCCAGCATTTT	CSVAQLDQPQHF
NA	TRBJ1-5	TRBV30	NA	TGTGCCTGGAATAGGGGAAATCAGCCCCAGCATTTT	CAWNRGNQPQHF
NA	TRBJ2-5	TRBV29-1	NA	TGCAGCGTCACGGGGGACTTCCAAGAGACCCAGTACTTC	CSVTGDFQETQYF
NA	TRBJ2-2	TRBV6-5	NA	TGTGCCAGCAGTTACTCACAGGGGAGGAGCGGGGAGCTGTTTTTT	CASSYSQGRSGELFF
TRBD1	TRBJ2-1	TRBV15	NA	TGTGCCACCAGCTCACGGGACAGGGCCTACAATGAGCAGTTCTTC	CATSSRDRAYNEQFF
NA	TRBJ1-5	TRBV4-1	NA	TGCGCCAGCAGCCAAGATCACGGGGGGGGAGGCAATCAGCCCCAGCATTTT	CASSQDHGGGGNQPQHF
NA	TRBJ2-1	TRBV28	NA	TGTGCCAGCAGTTTACGCAGGGACTACAATGAGCAGTTCTTC	CASSLRRDYNEQFF
NA	TRBJ1-1	TRBV27	NA	TGTGCCAGCAGTCGTCTGGGTGGGCCGGGCGCTGAAGCTTTCTTT	CASSRLGGPGAEAFF
NA	TRBJ2-5	TRBV7-3	NA	TGTGCCAGCAGCAACAGGGGAGGAGAGACCCAGTACTTC	CASSNRGGETQYF
NA	TRBJ1-2	TRBV20-1	NA	TGCAGGGCCGAGGTGGGAGGGGGCTACACCTTC	CRAEVGGGYTF
NA	TRBJ2-7	TRBV15	NA	TGTGCCACCAGCAGAGATCAGGGCGAGCAGTACTTC	CATSRDQGEQYF
TRBD1	TRBJ1-2	TRBV30	NA	TGTGCCTGGGACGAGGGACAGGGGAACTATGGCTACACCTTC	CAWDEGQGNYGYTF
NA	TRBJ1-6	TRBV5-1	few	TGCGCCAGTCGAGAATCCTATAATTCACCCCTCCACTTT	CASRESYNSPLHF
NA	TRBJ1-6	TRBV6-5	few	TGTGCCAGCAGTTATTCGTTCCTCGGGGGTTCACCCCTCCACTTT	CASSYSFLGGSPLHF
NA	TRBJ2-7	TRBV6-5	NA	TGTGCCAGCAGTCCTCACCGGGGCAACACCTACGAGCAGTACTTC	CASSPHRGNTYEQYF
TRBD1	TRBJ1-6	TRBV30	NA	TGTGCCTGGAGTGTACAACAGGGGATGAATTCACCCCTCCACTTT	CAWSVQQGMNSPLHF
NA	TRBJ2-3	TRBV29-1	NA	TGCAGCGTTGCGGGACGGTACACAGATACGCAGTATTTT	CSVAGRYTDTQYF
NA	TRBJ1-2	TRBV10-3	NA	TGTGCCATCAGTGAACAGGATGGGGGCTACACCTTC	CAISEQDGGYTF
NA	TRBJ1-4	TRBV30	NA	TGTGCCTGGAGTGTATCCGGAAAACTGTTTTTT	CAWSVSGKLFF
TRBD1	TRBJ1-2	TRBV5-4	NA	TGTGCCAGCAGTCTCCAGGGGGCGCGTGGCTACACCTTC	CASSLQGARGYTF
NA	TRBJ2-1	TRBV1	NA	TGCACCAGCAGCCAAGTCATCAGGGTCAAGCAGTTCTTC	CTSSQVIRVKQFF
NA	TRBJ1-6	TRBV15	once	TGTGCCACCAGCAGAGCAGGGTCCCGCAATTCACCCCTCCACTTT	CATSRAGSRNSPLHF
NA	TRBJ1-1	TRBV30	once	TGTGCCTGGAGTCTCGTCCGGGGAAACACTGAAGCTTTCTTT	CAWSLVRGNTEAFF
NA	TRBJ2-7	TRBV6-1	NA	TGTGCCAGCAGTGGTACGACAGGTTTTGGGGCTGGCGAGCAGTACTTC	CASSGTTGFGAGEQYF
NA	TRBJ2-1	TRBV29-1	NA	TGCAGCGTTGAAGATCATATTTCCAGCTCCTACAATGAGCAGTTCTTC	CSVEDHISSSYNEQFF
NA	TRBJ2-5	TRBV4-1	NA	TGCGCCAGCAGCCAAGATCGTGGGACCCAGTACTTC	CASSQDRGTQYF
NA	TRBJ1-5	TRBV2	NA	TGTGCCAGCAGTGAAGTGCCCACGTTCAATCAGCCCCAGCATTTT	CASSEVPTFNQPQHF
NA	TRBJ2-6	TRBV29-1	few	TGCAGCGTTTATGGTGATAATGGGGCCAACGTCCTGACTTTC	CSVYGDNGANVLTF
NA	TRBJ2-7	TRBV29-1	few	TGCAGCGTTGTTAACAGCTACGAGCAGTACTTC	CSVVNSYEQYF
NA	TRBJ1-2	TRBV28	few	TGTGCCAGCACATCTGGTGGGGGAAGGGGCTACACCTTC	CASTSGGGRGYTF
TRBD1	TRBJ1-2	TRBV15	NA	TGTGCCACCAGCAGAGGCTCGGACAGGGGGCTGTATGGCTACACCTTC	CATSRGSDRGLYGYTF
NA	TRBJ1-6	TRBV27	NA	TGTGCCAGCAGTTTATGGAGGGGAGCGGGCAATTCACCCCTCCACTTT	CASSLWRGAGNSPLHF
NA	TRBJ2-1	TRBV4-1	NA	TGCGCCAGCAGCCAGGGGCAGATCTTTTACAATGAGCAGTTCTTC	CASSQGQIFYNEQFF
TRBD1	TRBJ1-2	TRBV30	NA	TGTGCCTGCCCCTATGACAGGGGAAACTATGGCTACACCTTC	CACPYDRGNYGYTF
NA	TRBJ2-1	TRBV29-1	NA	TGCAGCGTTCGACTAGACTCCTACAATGAGCAGTTCTTC	CSVRLDSYNEQFF
NA	TRBJ1-6	TRBV11-2	NA	TGTGCCAGCAGCCCGCAGGGTTCACCCCTCCACTTT	CASSPQGSPLHF
NA	TRBJ1-1	TRBV30	NA	TGTGCCTGGAGTGCACGCTGGGGCACAAAGAACACTGAAGCTTTCTTT	CAWSARWGTKNTEAFF
NA	TRBJ2-2	TRBV30	NA	TGTTCGACAGAAATCCTGTGGAGCACCGGGGAGCTGTTTTTT	CSTEILWSTGELFF
TRBD1	TRBJ2-5	TRBV2	once	TGTGCCAGCAGTGCCACAGGGGCCGCGCAAGAGACCCAGTACTTC	CASSATGAAQETQYF
TRBD1	TRBJ1-5	TRBV6-5	once	TGTGCCAGCAGTACAGGGACAGGTGTCAATCAGCCCCAGCATTTT	CASSTGTGVNQPQHF
TRBD1	TRBJ1-1	TRBV28	NA	TGTGCCAGCAGTTTTTCCGGGACAGGGGGTGTAGCTTTCTTT	CASSFSGTGGVAFF
NA	TRBJ1-2	TRBV7-2	few	TGTGCCAGCAGCTTAGGCGTACAGGGTAAAGGAGGCTACACCTTC	CASSLGVQGKGGYTF
NA	TRBJ1-5	TRBV5-4	few	TGTGCCAGCAACACGGCAGGCCGTAAGCCCCAGCATTTT	CASNTAGRKPQHF
NA	TRBJ2-5	TRBV28	NA	TGTGCCAGCGGGGTAGGGGCCTCCGAAGAGACCCAGTACTTC	CASGVGASEETQYF
NA	TRBJ1-2	TRBV30	NA	TGTGCCTCCCGAGCTTCAGGAAGCTATGGCTACACCTTC	CASRASGSYGYTF
NA	TRBJ1-4	TRBV18	NA	TGTGCCAGCTCACCACCAGGGTATATAGGCGAAAAACTGTTTTTT	CASSPPGYIGEKLFF
NA	TRBJ2-7	TRBV18	few	TGTGCCAGCTCACCATCCCAGAACTACGAGCAGTACTTC	CASSPSQNYEQYF
NA	TRBJ1-2	TRBV5-1	NA	TGCGCCAGCAGCACACAGGCTCCTAACTATGGCTACACCTTC	CASSTQAPNYGYTF
NA	TRBJ1-1	TRBV13	NA	TGTGCCAGCCTCAACGGCGGGGGGGCTAGGAACACTGAAGCTTTCTTT	CASLNGGGARNTEAFF
NA	TRBJ1-2	TRBV5-1	once	TGCGCCAGCAGCTTGGCCCTGGGGGGTCCTGGTGGCTACACCTTC	CASSLALGGPGGYTF
NA	TRBJ2-7	TRBV7-2	NA	TGTGCCAGCAGCTTAGCTGCGGGGAGCTCCTACGAGCAGTACTTC	CASSLAAGSSYEQYF
NA	TRBJ2-7	TRBV10-3	NA	TGTGCCTGCAGGGTTGGGTACGAGCAGTACTTC	CACRVGYEQYF
NA	TRBJ1-1	TRBV29-1	NA	TGCAGCGTTGAAGTTAGCACCGGAACGAACACTGAAGCTTTCTTT	CSVEVSTGTNTEAFF
NA	TRBJ2-5	TRBV29-1	NA	TGCAGCGTTGTGGGGATTTGGAAGACCCAGTACTTC	CSVVGIWKTQYF
TRBD1	TRBJ2-7	TRBV4-1	few	TGCGCCAGCAGCCACCCAGGGGGTCTTTACGAGCAGTACTTC	CASSHPGGLYEQYF